This T cell receptor beta chain is drawn from a study of blood T cell repertoires in COVID-19. The overall study: Some COVID-19 samples were acute and others convalescent; all came from the United States, Italy and Spain. Sources were T cells, B-cell-depleted T cells, or PBMCs; the material itself was cDNA or gDNA.

Patients of the Seattle cohort, enrolled during active infection, were followed longitudinally. Original methodology: Nucleated cell number was recorded as an estimate derived from reference gene primer amplification. Some clones are missing from TCRdb's copy, which holds only in-frame ones; the method was immunoSEQ multiplex PCR. V and J calls and clone size are those listed in that table; D and trimming were worked out from the DNA. The repertoire holds about 200,000 clones, with approximately 90% as singletons. Sample: peripheral blood. This receptor was obtained from a woman aged 45-59 years with COVID-19, enrolled during active disease.

Here the CDR3 reads CASSPRAPGVLEAFF. CDR3 coding DNA: TGTGCCAGCAGTCCTAGGGCACCGGGGGTGTTGGAAGCTTTCTTT. The chain couples TRBV27 to TRBJ1-1, with a possible D match to TRBD1 (5 bases). Germline lookup yields CDR1 MNHEY and CDR2 SMNVEV (reference sequence). The CDR3 extends over 15 amino acids. V lost 5 bases, J lost 8 bases, and 21 bases lay in between.